These 23 T cell receptor beta chains were sequenced from one sample in a study of radiotherapy plus CTLA-4 blockade in lung cancer. Produced via immunoSEQ multiplex PCR; TCRdb's table is partial and in-frame only. The repertoire consists of over 85,000 clones, with about 86% occurring once and the leading ten covering 4.9%. This material consisted of peripheral blood, taken from a patient treated with radiotherapy plus ipilimumab. The receptor set was obtained from a human donor with non-small cell lung cancer that progressed on radiotherapy plus ipilimumab.

The chain recombines TRBV5-1 with TRBJ2-2; TRBD1 aligns across 7 bases. The CDR3 contains 12 residues. Per the germline V gene, CDR1 is SGHRS and CDR2 is YFSETQ. V was pared by 6 bases and J by 5 bases, with 1 base of the junction left unmatched. CDR3 sequence (DNA): TGCGCCAGCAAGGGGGCTACCGGGGAGCTGTTTTTT. Translated, it gives CASKGATGELFF. Full variable domain (rest looked up from reference TRBV5-1 and TRBJ2-2): KAGVTQTPRYLIKTRGQQVTLSCSPISGHRSVSWYQQTPGQGLQFLFEYFSETQRNKGNFPGRFSGRQFSNSRSEMNVSTLELGDSALYLCASKGATGELFFGEGSRLTVL.

The chain is built from TRBV27 and TRBJ2-5, with D uncertain. Germline loops: CDR1 MNHEY, CDR2 SMNVEV (reference sequence). With 8 bases removed from V and 2 bases from J, the gap between germline ends came to 9 bases. This CDR3 comprises 12 residues. The DNA for the CDR3 is TGTGCCAGCGGATGGCAACAAGAGACCCAGTACTTC. As protein: CASGWQQETQYF.

This chain uses TRBV29-1 with TRBJ1-1, with D perhaps TRBD1 (6 bases). V lost 7 bases to trimming and J lost 3 bases, with 12 bases between them. The CDR3 contains 12 residues. The germline gives CDR1 SQVTM, CDR2 ANQGSEA. The CDR3 spells CSAYRVDTEAFF. CDR3 DNA: TGCAGCGCTTACAGGGTAGACACTGAAGCTTTCTTT.

The CDR3 here is CASSERQGEAFF. For the CDR3, the DNA is TGTGCCAGCAGTGAGAGGCAGGGTGAAGCTTTCTTT. V is TRBV2 and J is TRBJ1-1; the D gene is possibly TRBD1 (5 bases). The V gene lost 3 bases and the J gene lost 7 bases, with 9 bases spanning the gap. This CDR3 is built from 12 residues. The germline CDR1 and CDR2 sequences are SNHLY and FYNNEI.

The chain joins TRBV18 to TRBJ2-7; 7 nucleotides match TRBD2. V lost 2 bases and J lost 5; bases outside the gene matches: 3. Germline lookup yields CDR1 KGHSH and CDR2 LQKENI. The CDR3 has 13 amino acids. The CDR3 loop is CASSPSGINEQYF. CDR3 nucleotides: TGTGCCAGCTCACCAAGCGGGATAAACGAGCAGTACTTC. Full variable domain (missing parts from reference TRBV18 and TRBJ2-7): NAGVMQNPRHLVRRRGQEARLRCSPMKGHSHVYWYRQLPEEGLKFMVYLQKENIIDESGMPKERFSAEFPKEGPSILRIQQVVRGDSAAYFCASSPSGINEQYFGPGTRLTVT.

The chain couples TRBV5-1 to TRBJ1-2; 8 bases are shared with TRBD1. Germline V gene data show CDR1 as SGHRS and CDR2 as YFSETQ. Unmatched junction bases numbered 10, after V lost 3 bases and J lost 0 bases. This CDR3 spans 17 amino acids. The CDR3 DNA sequence: TGCGCCAGCAGCTCGCATTCAGGGGGCCTATCTAACTATGGCTACACCTTC. Its protein product is CASSSHSGGLSNYGYTF.

This chain joins TRBV5-1 and TRBJ2-1; 7 bases are shared with TRBD2. Germline CDR1 and CDR2: SGHRS and YFSETQ. Trimming cost V 4 bases and J 8 bases; bases outside gene matches: 15. CDR3 length: 16 residues. CDR3 amino acids: CASSLGGTPPGHEQFF. CDR3 DNA: TGCGCCAGCAGCCTGGGGGGGACCCCCCCGGGACATGAGCAGTTCTTC.

The CDR3 DNA reads as TGTGCCAGCAGTCAGGGGGCCAGTGGGAAAAACATTCAGTACTTC. Its translation is CASSQGASGKNIQYF. V gene TRBV6-5 combines with J gene TRBJ2-4; 8 bases line up with TRBD1. Trimming at V came to 5 bases and at J to 4 bases, leaving 7 bases not matched to a gene. The CDR3 consists of 15 residues. Germline V lookup: CDR1 MNHEY, CDR2 SVGAGI.

The chain employs TRBV27 and TRBJ1-2; no reliable D call. The CDR3 extends over 14 amino acids. Trimming cost V 3 bases and J 0 bases, with 8 bases left between them. Germline V gives CDR1 MNHEY, CDR2 SMNVEV (reference sequence). CDR3 protein: CASSFLSPNYGYTF. The CDR3 DNA is TGTGCCAGCAGTTTCCTCTCCCCTAACTATGGCTACACCTTC.

The CDR3 loop is CASSDGTLRGYTF. CDR3 bases: TGTGCCAGCAGTGATGGGACCCTAAGGGGCTACACCTTC. The chain carries TRBV2 and TRBJ1-2, with D tentatively TRBD1 (5 bases). Germline CDR1 reads SNHLY; CDR2 reads FYNNEI. V gave up 3 bases and J gave up 8 bases, with 13 bases separating them. The CDR3 runs 13 residues.

The chain carries TRBV5-1 and TRBJ1-1; TRBD1 agrees at 7 bases. This CDR3 is 14 amino acids long. The germline V gene has CDR1 SGHRS and CDR2 YFSETQ. J lost 1 base, V lost 1 base, and 1 base had no gene match. CDR3 DNA: TGCGCCAGCAGCTTGCACAGGGGGAACACTGAAGCTTTCTTT. Amino acid sequence: CASSLHRGNTEAFF.

The CDR3 sequence is CASSRDRVVSGNTIYF. DNA of the CDR3: TGTGCCAGCAGCCGTGACAGGGTGGTTTCTGGAAACACCATATATTTT. This chain uses TRBV7-6 with TRBJ1-3; 7 bases are a match to TRBD1. CDR3 size: 16 residues. V lost 5 bases, J lost 1 base, and 8 bases stayed unmatched. Germline lookup yields CDR1 SGHVS and CDR2 FNYEAQ.

The genes are TRBV6-6 and TRBJ2-7; the D gene is possibly TRBD1 (6 bases). The V gene's germline CDR1 is MNHNY and CDR2 SVGAGI (reference sequence). V was cut by 6 bases and J by 1 base, with 10 bases left in between. The CDR3 length is 13 residues. CDR3 region: CASSSGQSYEQYF. As DNA, the CDR3 is TGTGCCAGCAGCAGCGGACAGTCCTACGAGCAGTACTTC.

The V gene is TRBV7-9, the J gene TRBJ1-1; TRBD1 matches 9 bases. CDR1 and CDR2 (germline): SEHNR, FQNEAQ (reference sequence). Trimming took 4 bases from V and 5 from J; bases not matched to a gene: 11. This CDR3 has 16 residues. The CDR3 reads CASSSGQGRSLTEAFF. CDR3 DNA: TGTGCCAGCAGCTCCGGACAGGGGCGAAGTTTGACTGAAGCTTTCTTT.

V is TRBV27 and J is TRBJ2-7; a weak D match, TRBD2 (6 bases). The CDR3 has 12 residues. V was cut by 5 bases and J by 3 bases, with 8 bases left in between. The germline gives CDR1 MNHEY, CDR2 SMNVEV (reference sequence). The CDR3 sequence is CASSLSGYEQYF. The CDR3 DNA is TGTGCCAGCAGTCTTAGCGGCTACGAGCAGTACTTC.

The chain joins TRBV27 to TRBJ2-7, with unresolved D. The V and J ends lost 2 bases and 1 base respectively, with 6 bases between them. The length of the CDR3 is 13 residues. The germline V gene has CDR1 MNHEY and CDR2 SMNVEV (reference sequence). The CDR3 spells CASSLGISYEQYF. The CDR3 region has the DNA TGTGCCAGCAGTTTAGGAATATCCTACGAGCAGTACTTC.

The chain couples TRBV5-1 to TRBJ2-1, with D maybe TRBD2 (6 bases). V was clipped by 4 bases and J by 9 bases, with 17 bases between them. The CDR3 runs 14 residues. Looked up from germline, CDR1 is SGHRS and CDR2 is YFSETQ. Here the CDR3 reads CASSPGTVGGEQFF. The CDR3, as DNA: TGCGCCAGCAGCCCTGGGACTGTGGGGGGTGAGCAGTTCTTC. The full variable domain, in which reference TRBV5-1 and TRBJ2-1 provide the parts outside the CDR3, is KAGVTQTPRYLIKTRGQQVTLSCSPISGHRSVSWYQQTPGQGLQFLFEYFSETQRNKGNFPGRFSGRQFSNSRSEMNVSTLELGDSALYLCASSPGTVGGEQFFGPGTRLTVL.

This clone was counted once. The gene calls are TRBV9 and TRBJ1-5; no reliable D call. In germline, CDR1 is SGDLS, CDR2 YYNGEE. The CDR3 consists of 14 residues. Trimming removed 4 bases at V and 5 bases at J, with 13 bases between. CDR3: CASSPRPWDQPQHF. CDR3 in DNA: TGTGCCAGCAGCCCACGACCCTGGGATCAGCCCCAGCATTTT.

This sequence joins TRBV4-1 and TRBJ2-5; TRBD2 matches 12 bases. The germline V gene has CDR1 MGHRA and CDR2 YSYEKL. This CDR3 contains 16 residues. Trimming at V came to 4 bases and at J to 5 bases, leaving 8 bases not matched to a gene. The DNA for the CDR3 is TGCGCCAGCAGCCGAGGACTAGCGGGGCAGAGTGAGACCCAGTACTTC. It encodes CASSRGLAGQSETQYF.

V gene TRBV19 combines with J gene TRBJ1-5, with D perhaps matching TRBD1 (6 bases). Germline CDR1 reads LNHDA; CDR2 reads SQIVND (reference sequence). The length of the CDR3 is 15 residues. V was trimmed by 6 bases and J by 5 bases, leaving 17 bases between them. CDR3 sequence reads: CASRVQDRPDQPQHF. DNA of the CDR3: TGTGCCAGTAGGGTTCAAGACAGGCCCGATCAGCCCCAGCATTTT. Full variable domain (missing parts from reference TRBV19 and TRBJ1-5): DGGITQSPKYLFRKEGQNVTLSCEQNLNHDAMYWYRQDPGQGLRLIYYSQIVNDFQKGDIAEGYSVSREKKESFPLTVTSAQKNPTAFYLCASRVQDRPDQPQHFGDGTRLSIL.

This sequence joins TRBV5-6 and TRBJ2-1, with TRBD2 identical over 10 bases. V lost 4 bases to trimming and J lost 4 bases; unmatched junction nucleotides: 5. Germline V CDR1 and CDR2: SGHDT, YYEEEE. This CDR3 contains 15 residues. The CDR3 nucleotides are TGTGCCAGCAGCCCGAGCGGGAGGGGTTACAATGAGCAGTTCTTC. As protein: CASSPSGRGYNEQFF.

This chain connects TRBV6-5 to TRBJ1-4; 7 bases map to TRBD1. The V segment lost 6 bases and the J segment 4 bases; nucleotides outside the gene matches: 8. This CDR3 comprises 15 residues. Germline V CDR1 and CDR2: MNHEY, SVGAGI. The CDR3 spells CASRGGGAGNEKLFF. The CDR3 nucleotides read TGTGCCAGCAGAGGAGGGGGCGCGGGTAATGAAAAACTGTTTTTT.

The gene calls are TRBV5-6 and TRBJ1-2; D is perhaps TRBD1 (5 bases). This CDR3 has 13 residues. V was trimmed by 4 bases and J by 7 bases, leaving 14 bases between them. CDR1 SGHDT and CDR2 YYEEEE come from the germline V gene. CDR3 sequence (DNA): TGTGCCAGCAGCCCCCGGGGAAGGGGTGGCTACACCTTC. Translation gives CASSPRGRGGYTF. Filled out from reference TRBV5-6 and TRBJ1-2, the complete variable domain reads DAGVTQSPTHLIKTRGQQVTLRCSPKSGHDTVSWYQQALGQGPQFIFQYYEEEERQRGNFPDRFSGHQFPNYSSELNVNALLLGDSALYLCASSPRGRGGYTFGSGTRLTVV.